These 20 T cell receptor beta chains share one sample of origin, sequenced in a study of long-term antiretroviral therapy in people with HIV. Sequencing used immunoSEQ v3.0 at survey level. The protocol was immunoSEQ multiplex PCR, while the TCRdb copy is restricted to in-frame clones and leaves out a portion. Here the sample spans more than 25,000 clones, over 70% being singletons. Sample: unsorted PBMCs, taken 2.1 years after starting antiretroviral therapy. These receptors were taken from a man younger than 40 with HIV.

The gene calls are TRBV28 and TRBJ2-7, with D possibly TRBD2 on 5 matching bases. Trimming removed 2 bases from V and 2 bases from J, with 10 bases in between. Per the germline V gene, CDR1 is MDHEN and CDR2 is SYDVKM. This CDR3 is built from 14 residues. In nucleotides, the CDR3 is TGTGCCAGCAGTTTAGAGGGCTACCCCTACGAGCAGTACTTC. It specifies CASSLEGYPYEQYF.

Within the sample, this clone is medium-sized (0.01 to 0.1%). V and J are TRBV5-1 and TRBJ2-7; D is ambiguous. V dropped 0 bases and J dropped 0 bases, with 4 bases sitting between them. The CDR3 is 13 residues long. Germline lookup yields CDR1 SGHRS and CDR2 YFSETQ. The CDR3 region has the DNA TGCGCCAGCAGCTTGGTAAGCTCCTACGAGCAGTACTTC. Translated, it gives CASSLVSSYEQYF.

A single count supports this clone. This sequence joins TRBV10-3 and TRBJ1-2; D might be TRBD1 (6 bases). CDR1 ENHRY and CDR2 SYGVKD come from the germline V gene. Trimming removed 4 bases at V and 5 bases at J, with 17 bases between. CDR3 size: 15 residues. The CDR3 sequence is CAISANRTVTYGYTF. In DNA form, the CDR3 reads TGTGCCATCAGTGCGAATAGGACAGTAACATATGGCTACACCTTC.

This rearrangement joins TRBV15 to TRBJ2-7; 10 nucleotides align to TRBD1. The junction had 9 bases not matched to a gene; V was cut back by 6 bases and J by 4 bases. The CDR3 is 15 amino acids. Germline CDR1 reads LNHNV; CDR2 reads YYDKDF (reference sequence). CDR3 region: CATRKARQGAYEQYF. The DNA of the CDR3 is TGTGCCACCAGGAAAGCCAGACAGGGGGCATACGAGCAGTACTTC.

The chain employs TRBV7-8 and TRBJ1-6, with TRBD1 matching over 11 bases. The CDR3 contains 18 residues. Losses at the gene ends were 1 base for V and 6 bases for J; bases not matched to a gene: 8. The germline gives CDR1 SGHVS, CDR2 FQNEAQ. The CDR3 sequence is CASSLVPGQGAFNSPLHF. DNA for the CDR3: TGTGCCAGCAGCTTAGTGCCCGGACAGGGGGCTTTTAATTCACCCCTCCACTTT. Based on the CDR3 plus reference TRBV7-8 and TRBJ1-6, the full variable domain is GAGVSQSPRYKVAKRGQDVALRCDPISGHVSLFWYQQALGQGPEFLTYFQNEAQLDKSGLPSDRFFAERPEGSVSTLKIQRTQQEDSAVYLCASSLVPGQGAFNSPLHFGNGTRLTVT.

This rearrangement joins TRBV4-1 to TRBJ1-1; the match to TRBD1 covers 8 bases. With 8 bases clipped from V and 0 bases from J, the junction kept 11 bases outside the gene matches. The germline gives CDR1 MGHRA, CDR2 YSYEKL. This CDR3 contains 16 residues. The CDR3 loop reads CASRQGLRNLNTEAFF. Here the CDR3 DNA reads TGCGCCAGCCGACAGGGGCTAAGGAACTTGAACACTGAAGCTTTCTTT.

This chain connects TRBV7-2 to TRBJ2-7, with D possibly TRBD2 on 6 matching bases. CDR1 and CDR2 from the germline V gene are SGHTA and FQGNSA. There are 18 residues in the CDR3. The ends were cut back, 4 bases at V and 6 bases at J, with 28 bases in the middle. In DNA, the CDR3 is TGTGCCAGCAGCTCTAGGCGGGGTTCTAGCGCGCAAGGTGGCGAGCAGTACTTC. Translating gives CASSSRRGSSAQGGEQYF. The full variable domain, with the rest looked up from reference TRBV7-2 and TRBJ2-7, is GAGVSQSPSNKVTEKGKDVELRCDPISGHTALYWYRQSLGQGLEFLIYFQGNSAPDKSGLPSDRFSAERTGGSVSTLTIQRTQQEDSAVYLCASSSRRGSSAQGGEQYFGPGTRLTVT.

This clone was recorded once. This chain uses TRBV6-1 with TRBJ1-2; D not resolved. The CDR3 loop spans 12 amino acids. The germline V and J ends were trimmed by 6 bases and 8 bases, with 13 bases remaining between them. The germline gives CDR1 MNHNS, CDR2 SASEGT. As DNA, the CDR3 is TGTGCCAGCAGGCAACCGACCAAGGGCTACACCTTC. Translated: CASRQPTKGYTF.

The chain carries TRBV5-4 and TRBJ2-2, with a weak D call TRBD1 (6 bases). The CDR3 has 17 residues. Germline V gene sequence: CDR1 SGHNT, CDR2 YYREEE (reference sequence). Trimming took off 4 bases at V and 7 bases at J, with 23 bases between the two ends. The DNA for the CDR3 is TGTGCCAGCAGCCCCTACGTGCGCAGGGGCCTGGGCGGGGAGCTGTTTTTT. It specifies CASSPYVRRGLGGELFF.

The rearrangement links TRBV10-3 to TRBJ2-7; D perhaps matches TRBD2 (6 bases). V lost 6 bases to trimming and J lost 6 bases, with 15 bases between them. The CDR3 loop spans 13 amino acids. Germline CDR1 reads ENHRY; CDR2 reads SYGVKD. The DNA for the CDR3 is TGTGCCATCAGCCACGGGAGAGGCGTCGAGCAGTACTTC. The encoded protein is CAISHGRGVEQYF.

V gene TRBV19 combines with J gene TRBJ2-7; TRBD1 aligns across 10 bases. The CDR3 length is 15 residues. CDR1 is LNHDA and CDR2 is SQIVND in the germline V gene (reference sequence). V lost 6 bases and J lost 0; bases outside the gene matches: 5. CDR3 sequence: CASSNGQGVSYEQYF. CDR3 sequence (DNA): TGTGCCAGTAGCAACGGACAGGGGGTCTCCTACGAGCAGTACTTC. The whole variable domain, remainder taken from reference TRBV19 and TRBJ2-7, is DGGITQSPKYLFRKEGQNVTLSCEQNLNHDAMYWYRQDPGQGLRLIYYSQIVNDFQKGDIAEGYSVSREKKESFPLTVTSAQKNPTAFYLCASSNGQGVSYEQYFGPGTRLTVT.

CDR3 nucleotides: TGCGCCAGCAGCCATCGACAGGTCAAAGGTATGGGTGAAAAACTGTTTTTT. This gives the protein CASSHRQVKGMGEKLFF. V gene TRBV4-1 combines with J gene TRBJ1-4; possibly TRBD1 for D (6 bases). The CDR3 covers 17 residues. The V and J ends lost 3 bases and 7 bases respectively, with 21 bases between them. In germline, CDR1 is MGHRA, CDR2 YSYEKL.

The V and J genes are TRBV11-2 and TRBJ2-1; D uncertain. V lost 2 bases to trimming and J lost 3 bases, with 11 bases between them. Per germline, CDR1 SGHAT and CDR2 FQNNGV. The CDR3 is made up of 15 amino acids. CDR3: CASSLIVSFYNEQFF. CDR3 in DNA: TGTGCCAGCAGCTTAATAGTTTCCTTCTACAATGAGCAGTTCTTC. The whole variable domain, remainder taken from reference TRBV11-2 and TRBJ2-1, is EAGVAQSPRYKIIEKRQSVAFWCNPISGHATLYWYQQILGQGPKLLIQFQNNGVVDDSQLPKDRFSAERLKGVDSTLKIQPAKLEDSAVYLCASSLIVSFYNEQFFGPGTRLTVL.

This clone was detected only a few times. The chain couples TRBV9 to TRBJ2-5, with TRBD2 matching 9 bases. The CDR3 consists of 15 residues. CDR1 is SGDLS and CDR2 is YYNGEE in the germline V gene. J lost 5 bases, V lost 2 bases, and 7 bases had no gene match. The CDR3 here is CASSVSGGVGETQYF. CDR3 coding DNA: TGTGCCAGCAGCGTTAGCGGGGGTGTAGGGGAGACCCAGTACTTC.

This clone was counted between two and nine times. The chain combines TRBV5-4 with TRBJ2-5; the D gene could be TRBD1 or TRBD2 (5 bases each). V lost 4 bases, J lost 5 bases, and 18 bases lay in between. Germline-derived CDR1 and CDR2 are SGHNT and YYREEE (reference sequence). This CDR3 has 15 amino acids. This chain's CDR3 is CASSKKGTPGETQYF. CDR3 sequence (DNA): TGTGCCAGCAGCAAAAAAGGGACCCCGGGGGAGACCCAGTACTTC.

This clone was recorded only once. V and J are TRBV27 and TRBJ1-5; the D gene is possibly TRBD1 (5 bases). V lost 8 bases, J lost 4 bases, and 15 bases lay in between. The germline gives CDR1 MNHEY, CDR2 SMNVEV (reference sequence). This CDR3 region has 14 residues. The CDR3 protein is CASRGSLGNQPQHF. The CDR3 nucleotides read TGTGCCAGCCGGGGCTCCCTGGGGAATCAGCCCCAGCATTTT.

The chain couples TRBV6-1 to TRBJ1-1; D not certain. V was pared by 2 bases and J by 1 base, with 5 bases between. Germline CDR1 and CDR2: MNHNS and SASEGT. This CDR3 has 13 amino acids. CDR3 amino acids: CASSESGNTEAFF. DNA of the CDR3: TGTGCCAGCAGTGAATCGGGGAACACTGAAGCTTTCTTT.

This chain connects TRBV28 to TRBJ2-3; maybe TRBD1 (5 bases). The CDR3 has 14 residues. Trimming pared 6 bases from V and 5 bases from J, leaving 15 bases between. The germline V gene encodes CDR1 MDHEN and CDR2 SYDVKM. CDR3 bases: TGTGCCAGCAGGACTTCAGGGTTTGGAGATACGCAGTATTTT. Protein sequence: CASRTSGFGDTQYF.

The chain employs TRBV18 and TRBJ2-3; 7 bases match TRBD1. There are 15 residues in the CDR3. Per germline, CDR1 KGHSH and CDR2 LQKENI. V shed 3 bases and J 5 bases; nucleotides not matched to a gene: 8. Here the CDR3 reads CASSPTGATLDTQYF. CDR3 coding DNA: TGTGCCAGCTCACCTACAGGGGCCACGTTAGATACGCAGTATTTT.

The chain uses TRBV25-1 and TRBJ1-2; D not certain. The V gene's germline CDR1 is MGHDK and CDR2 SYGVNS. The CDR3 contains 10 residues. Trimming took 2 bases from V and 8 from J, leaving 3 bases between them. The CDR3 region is CASSEVGYTF. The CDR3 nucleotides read TGTGCCAGCAGTGAAGTCGGCTACACCTTC.